Below are 8 T cell receptor beta chains sequenced from a single sample in a study of circulating tumor DNA in untreated peripheral T-cell lymphoma. Using immunoSEQ multiplex PCR, the repertoire was profiled, and TCRdb retains in-frame clones only, with some absent. The top ten hold around 50% of the sample, which has thousands of clones, 65% to 70% seen once. The sample comprised tumor tissue. The receptor source for this set is a human donor with peripheral T-cell lymphoma.

The chain uses TRBV30 and TRBJ1-5; the match to TRBD1 covers 7 bases. This CDR3 spans 13 amino acids. The V and J ends lost 1 base and 5 bases, in that order; junction bases with no gene match: 2. The germline V gene encodes CDR1 GTSNPN and CDR2 SVGIG (reference sequence). CDR3 protein: CAWSGQGDQPQHF. In DNA form, the CDR3 reads TGTGCCTGGAGTGGCCAGGGGGATCAGCCCCAGCATTTT. Complete variable domain (other parts from reference TRBV30 and TRBJ1-5): SQTIHQWPATLVQPVGSPLSLECTVEGTSNPNLYWYRQAAGRGLQLLFYSVGIGQISSEVPQNLSASRPQDRQFILSSKKLLLSDSGFYLCAWSGQGDQPQHFGDGTRLSIL.

This clone occurred a few times. The V gene is TRBV19, the J gene TRBJ2-2; D is perhaps TRBD1 (6 bases). The germline V gene encodes CDR1 LNHDA and CDR2 SQIVND (reference sequence). V lost 0 bases and J lost 4, with 15 bases in between. This CDR3 is 17 amino acids long. The CDR3 DNA reads TGTGCCAGTAGTATAGATCTGGGGGCTATGGGCACCGGGGAGCTGTTTTTT. It codes for CASSIDLGAMGTGELFF.

The rearrangement joins TRBV6-8 to TRBJ1-5, with a weak D call TRBD1 (6 bases). The germline V and J ends were trimmed by 6 bases and 6 bases, with 9 bases remaining between them. The CDR3 totals 12 residues. Germline loops: CDR1 MNHGY, CDR2 SAAAGT. CDR3 in DNA: TGTGCCAGCAGCAGGGGTATTCAGCCCCAGCATTTT. It encodes CASSRGIQPQHF.

This chain connects TRBV30 to TRBJ2-7, with 13 bases identical to TRBD2. The CDR3 length is 13 residues. Germline CDR1 reads GTSNPN; CDR2 reads SVGIG (reference sequence). Trimming took 8 bases from V and 5 from J; bases not matched to a gene: 6. CDR3 amino acids: CAQTSGGGHEQYF. CDR3 nucleotides: TGTGCCCAAACTAGCGGGGGGGGTCACGAGCAGTACTTC.

This chain uses TRBV6-8 with TRBJ1-5; possible D gene TRBD1, 5 bases. The CDR3 length is 15 residues. Germline CDR1 MNHGY, CDR2 SAAAGT. The germline V and J ends were trimmed by 10 bases and 4 bases, with 20 bases remaining between them. CDR3 DNA sequence: TGTGCCACCCGGGGCCGTCGACAGTCAAATCAGCCCCAGCATTTT. Protein product: CATRGRRQSNQPQHF.

This chain joins TRBV11-3 and TRBJ2-5; 12 bases match TRBD2. The CDR3 has 15 residues. CDR1 SGHNT and CDR2 YENEEA come from the germline V gene. V lost 1 base, J lost 5 bases, and 2 bases stayed unmatched. CDR3 region: CASSLGLAGAETQYF. The CDR3 bases are TGTGCCAGCAGCTTAGGACTAGCGGGAGCCGAGACCCAGTACTTC.

The rearrangement joins TRBV1 to TRBJ1-1. TRBV1 is reported as a pseudogene. The CDR3 contains 15 residues. The CDR3 DNA reads as TGCGCCAGCAGCAGCACCCCCCGGGGGAGCACTGAAGCTTTCTTT. Protein: CASSSTPRGSTEAFF.

V usage is TRBV9 and J usage is TRBJ2-5; no clear D gene. V was shortened by 3 bases and J by 4 bases, with 10 bases between the two germline ends. Germline CDR1 reads SGDLS; CDR2 reads YYNGEE. The CDR3 has 13 amino acids. CDR3 nucleotides: TGTGCCAGCAGCGCTTCCAGAGGAGAGACCCAGTACTTC. This sequence encodes CASSASRGETQYF.